This T cell receptor (beta chain) was identified in a study of blood T cell repertoires in COVID-19. Study overall: T cells, B-cell-depleted T cells, or PBMCs provided the cDNA or gDNA that served as material.

Study processing details: Amplification of reference gene primers was used by the study to estimate nucleated cell counts. Produced via immunoSEQ multiplex PCR; TCRdb's table is partial and in-frame only. The DNA gave D and trimming, while V, J and clone size come from that table. The data contain about 68,000 clones, 80% to 90% of them singletons. With 6 bases clipped from V and 7 bases from J, the junction kept 2 bases outside the gene matches. Germline CDR1 is MNHEY and CDR2 is SVGEGT. This CDR3 has 11 residues. Specimen: peripheral blood. This rearrangement joins TRBV6-2 or TRBV6-3 to TRBJ2-7; 8 bases are a match to TRBD2. This TCR derives from a human donor in a cohort sampled during active COVID-19. CDR3 loop: CASSGRGEQYF. The DNA for the CDR3 is TGTGCCAGCAGCGGGAGGGGAGAGCAGTACTTC.